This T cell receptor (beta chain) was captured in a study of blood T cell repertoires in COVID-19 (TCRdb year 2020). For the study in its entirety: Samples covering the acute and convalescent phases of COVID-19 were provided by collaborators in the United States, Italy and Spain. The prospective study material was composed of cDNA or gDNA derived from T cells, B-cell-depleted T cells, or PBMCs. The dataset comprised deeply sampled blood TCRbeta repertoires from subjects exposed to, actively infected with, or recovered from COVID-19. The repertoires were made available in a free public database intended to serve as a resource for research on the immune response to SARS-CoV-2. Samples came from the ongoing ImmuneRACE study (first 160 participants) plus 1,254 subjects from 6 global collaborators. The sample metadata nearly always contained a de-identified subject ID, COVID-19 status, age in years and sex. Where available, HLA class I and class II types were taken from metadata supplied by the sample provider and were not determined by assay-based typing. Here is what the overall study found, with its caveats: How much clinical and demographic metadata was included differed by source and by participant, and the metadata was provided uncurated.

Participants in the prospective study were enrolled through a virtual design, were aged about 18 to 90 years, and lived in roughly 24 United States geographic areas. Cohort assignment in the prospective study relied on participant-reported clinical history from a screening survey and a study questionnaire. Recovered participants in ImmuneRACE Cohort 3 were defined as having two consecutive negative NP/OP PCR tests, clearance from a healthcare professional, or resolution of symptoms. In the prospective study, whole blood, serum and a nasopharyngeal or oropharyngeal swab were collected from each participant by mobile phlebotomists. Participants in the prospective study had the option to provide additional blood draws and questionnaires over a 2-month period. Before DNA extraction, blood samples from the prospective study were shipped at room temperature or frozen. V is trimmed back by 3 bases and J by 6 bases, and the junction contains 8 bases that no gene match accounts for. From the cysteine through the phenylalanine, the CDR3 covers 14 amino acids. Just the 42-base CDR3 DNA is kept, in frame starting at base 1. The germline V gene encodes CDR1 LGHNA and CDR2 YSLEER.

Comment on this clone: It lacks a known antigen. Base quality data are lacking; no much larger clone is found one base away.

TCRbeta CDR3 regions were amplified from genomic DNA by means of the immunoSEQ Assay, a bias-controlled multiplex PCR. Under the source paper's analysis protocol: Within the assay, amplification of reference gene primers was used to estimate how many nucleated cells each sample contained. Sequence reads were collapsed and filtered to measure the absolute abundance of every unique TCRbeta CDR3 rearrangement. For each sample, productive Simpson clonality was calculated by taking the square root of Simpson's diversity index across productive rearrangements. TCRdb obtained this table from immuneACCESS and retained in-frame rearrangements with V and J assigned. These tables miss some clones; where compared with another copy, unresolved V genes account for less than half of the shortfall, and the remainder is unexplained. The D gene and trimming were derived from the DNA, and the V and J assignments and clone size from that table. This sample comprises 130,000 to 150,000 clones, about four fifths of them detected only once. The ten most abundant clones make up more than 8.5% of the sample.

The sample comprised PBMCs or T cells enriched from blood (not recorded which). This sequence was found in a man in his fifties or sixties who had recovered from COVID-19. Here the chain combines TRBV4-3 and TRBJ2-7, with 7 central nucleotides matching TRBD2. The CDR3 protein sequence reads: CASSQMGGGREQYF. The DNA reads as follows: TGCGCCAGCAGCCAGATGGGGGGGGGTCGCGAGCAGTACTTC.